The table lists the clone carrying this T cell receptor beta chain with a count of one. Its antigen is as yet unknown. These data come from a study of blood T cells in healthy people across ages. The authors ran a second PCR of about 6 to 11 cycles using a sample-barcoded 5' primer and a J-beta primer mix. TCRdb reanalysed the 5' RACE reads using MiXCR and keeps one entry per CDR3 protein. The table shows around 1,700,000 distinct CDR3 sequences, with roughly 27% occurring only once. CDR3 length equals 14 residues. Trimming cost V 6 bases and J 2 bases, with 13 bases left between them. Germline V lookup: CDR1 SGHRS, CDR2 YFSETQ. Broader study findings: A strong correlation was seen between TCR beta diversity and naive T cell percentage. Donor CMV status was unknown, possibly confounding expanded clonotype changes. Naive and antigen-experienced cells were not separated, limiting conclusive comparison.

Sequenced: blood. The sequence was collected from a woman aged 30 to 39 in good health. The chain links TRBV5-1 to TRBJ2-3; D unclear. CDR3 sequence (DNA): TGCGCCAGCATTTTCGGTCCGGACACAGATACGCAGTATTTT. Encoded protein: CASIFGPDTDTQYF.